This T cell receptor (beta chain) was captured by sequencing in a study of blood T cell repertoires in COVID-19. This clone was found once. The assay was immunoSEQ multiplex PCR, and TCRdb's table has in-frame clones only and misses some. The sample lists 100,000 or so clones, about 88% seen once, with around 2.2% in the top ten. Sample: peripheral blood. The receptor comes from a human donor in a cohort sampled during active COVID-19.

CDR3 loop: CASSVVAGGAGELFF. CDR3 DNA sequence: TGTGCCAGCAGCGTAGTAGCGGGGGGCGCCGGGGAGCTGTTTTTT. The chain recombines TRBV9 with TRBJ2-2; 10 nucleotides align to TRBD2. The CDR3 length is 15 residues. V dropped 0 bases and J dropped 6; count of bases not matched to a gene: 2. CDR1 is SGDLS, CDR2 YYNGEE, per germline. The entire variable domain, with the rest obtained from reference TRBV9 and TRBJ2-2, is as follows: DSGVTQTPKHLITATGQRVTLRCSPRSGDLSVYWYQQSLDQGLQFLIQYYNGEERAKGNILERFSAQQFPDLHSELNLSSLELGDSALYFCASSVVAGGAGELFFGEGSRLTVL.